These 16 T cell receptor beta chains share one sample of origin, sequenced in a study of T cell changes during pregnancy in multiple sclerosis. TCRdb's copy holds only in-frame clones and misses some; the assay was immunoSEQ multiplex PCR. The sample has roughly 49,000 clones; nearly 95% are singletons. The sequencing here drew on peripheral blood, taken after pregnancy. The source of these receptors is a female donor with multiple sclerosis, enrolled in a pregnancy study.

The genes are TRBV6-5 and TRBJ1-2; TRBD1 agrees at 9 bases. Losses at the gene ends were 4 bases for V and 2 bases for J; bases not matched to a gene: 2. The CDR3 is 14 amino acids. From germline, CDR1 is MNHEY and CDR2 SVGAGI. CDR3 protein: CASSFGQGNYGYTF. CDR3 bases: TGTGCCAGCAGTTTTGGACAGGGGAACTATGGCTACACCTTC.

This clone was recorded once. The V and J genes are TRBV4-3 and TRBJ1-2, with TRBD1 identical over 9 bases. CDR1 LGHNA and CDR2 YSLEER come from the germline V gene. The CDR3 has 15 residues. The ends lost 0 bases at V and 5 bases at J; junction bases unmatched: 4. The CDR3 region has the DNA TGCGCCAGCAGCCAAGATCAAGGACAGGGGTATGGCTACACCTTC. As protein: CASSQDQGQGYGYTF.

The chain carries TRBV7-3 and TRBJ2-3, with 10 bases aligning to TRBD1. CDR3 size: 18 residues. Germline values: CDR1 SGHTA, CDR2 FQGTGA. V lost 1 base to trimming and J lost 5 bases; unmatched junction nucleotides: 12. This CDR3 reads CASSLKGTGDPPQDTQYF. CDR3 bases: TGTGCCAGCAGCTTAAAGGGGACAGGGGACCCACCACAAGATACGCAGTATTTT.

In its sample, this clone was seen a few times. The sample holds other DNA sequences that translate to the same CDR3. The V and J genes are TRBV18 and TRBJ1-4, with TRBD1 identical over 7 bases. This CDR3 has 13 residues. CDR1 and CDR2 from the germline V gene are KGHSH and LQKENI. V was pared by 1 base and J by 7 bases, with 0 bases of the junction left unmatched. The CDR3 DNA follows: TGTGCCAGCTCACCACGACAGGGTGAAAAACTGTTTTTT. Translation gives CASSPRQGEKLFF.

This clone has only one observation. V gene TRBV30 combines with J gene TRBJ1-2, with D unclear. This CDR3 is built from 11 residues. Germline V gene data show CDR1 as GTSNPN and CDR2 as SVGIG (reference sequence). Trimming removed 4 bases at V and 4 bases at J, with 7 bases between. The CDR3 nucleotides are TGTGCCTGGAAGTGGAGCTATGGCTACACCTTC. It translates to CAWKWSYGYTF.

The V call is TRBV5-5, the J call TRBJ1-1; tentatively, D is TRBD1 (5 bases). In germline, CDR1 is SGHKS, CDR2 YYEKEE (reference sequence). V gave up 0 bases and J gave up 4 bases, with 10 bases separating them. There are 14 residues in the CDR3. CDR3 sequence (DNA): TGTGCCAGCAGCTTGGCGGGGGGGGGCACTGAAGCTTTCTTT. Protein product: CASSLAGGGTEAFF.

The chain is built from TRBV6-6 and TRBJ2-7; TRBD1 is a possible D gene (6 bases). V was pared by 4 bases and J by 0 bases, with 10 bases between. This CDR3 has 14 residues. CDR1 MNHNY and CDR2 SVGAGI come from the germline V gene (reference sequence). The CDR3 sequence: CASSSDRTSYEQYF. DNA of the CDR3: TGTGCCAGCAGTTCCGACAGGACCTCCTACGAGCAGTACTTC.

The chain combines TRBV19 with TRBJ1-5; tentatively, D is TRBD1 (6 bases). V was pared by 3 bases and J by 4 bases, with 19 bases between. This CDR3 is 17 amino acids long. The germline CDR1 and CDR2 sequences are LNHDA and SQIVND (reference sequence). The CDR3 DNA is TGTGCCAGTAGTATCCCCCTAGGGGGAACCATTAATCAGCCCCAGCATTTT. It translates to CASSIPLGGTINQPQHF.

The chain employs TRBV5-6 and TRBJ1-2; D gene ambiguous. The V gene's germline CDR1 is SGHDT and CDR2 YYEEEE. The CDR3 totals 13 residues. V was pared by 2 bases and J by 6 bases, with 11 bases between. For the CDR3, the DNA is TGTGCCAGCAGCTTCTCGGGGTTTGATGGCTACACCTTC. Amino acids: CASSFSGFDGYTF.

V gene TRBV9 combines with J gene TRBJ1-2; D uncertain. Germline CDR1 and CDR2: SGDLS and YYNGEE. Trimming removed 3 bases from V and 1 base from J, with 10 bases in between. CDR3 length: 14 amino acids. CDR3 coding DNA: TGTGCCAGCAGCGCAGCCCGGAGTAACTATGGCTACACCTTC. As protein: CASSAARSNYGYTF.

The CDR3 loop reads CASSGAGGTTEAFF. Written as DNA, the CDR3 is TGCGCCAGCAGCGGTGCGGGGGGGACCACTGAAGCTTTCTTT. This sequence joins TRBV5-1 and TRBJ1-1; a possible D gene is TRBD1 (5 bases). The CDR3 runs to 14 residues. CDR1 is SGHRS and CDR2 is YFSETQ in the germline V gene. V was shortened by 4 bases and J by 4 bases, with 14 bases between the two germline ends.

The chain couples TRBV10-3 to TRBJ1-1, with TRBD1 identical over 9 bases. Germline-derived CDR1 and CDR2 are ENHRY and SYGVKD. The V segment lost 5 bases and the J segment 4 bases; nucleotides outside the gene matches: 8. The CDR3 is 15 residues long. The CDR3 sequence: CAISKTGGVGTEAFF. Here the CDR3 DNA reads TGTGCCATCAGTAAAACAGGGGGCGTCGGCACTGAAGCTTTCTTT.

The chain employs TRBV19 and TRBJ1-1, with TRBD1 identical over 10 bases. CDR1 is LNHDA and CDR2 is SQIVND in the germline V gene (reference sequence). J lost 8 bases, V lost 4 bases, and 7 bases had no gene match. The CDR3 extends over 14 amino acids. CDR3 in amino acids: CASSTRTGGSEAFF. CDR3 sequence (DNA): TGTGCCAGTAGTACTCGGACAGGGGGGTCCGAAGCTTTCTTT.

The chain combines TRBV4-2 with TRBJ1-6, with 10 bases lining up with TRBD1. The CDR3 is made up of 15 amino acids. With 7 bases clipped from V and 6 bases from J, the junction kept 6 bases outside the gene matches. CDR1 and CDR2 from the germline V gene are LGHNA and YNFKEQ. As DNA, the CDR3 is TGTGCCAGCACCGAGAGGACAGGGGGTAATTCACCCCTCCACTTT. It codes for CASTERTGGNSPLHF.

This chain uses TRBV7-2 with TRBJ2-1; D uncertain. The germline CDR1 and CDR2 sequences are SGHTA and FQGNSA. The CDR3 runs to 14 residues. V was cut by 1 base and J by 6 bases, with 10 bases left in between. Here the CDR3 DNA reads TGTGCCAGCAGCTTAGTCCCAGCGCCCAATGAGCAGTTCTTC. This encodes CASSLVPAPNEQFF.

CDR3 sequence (DNA): TGTGCCAGCAGCCGGCAGGTTAACACTGAAGCTTTCTTT. It translates to CASSRQVNTEAFF. This chain uses TRBV11-1 with TRBJ1-1; D is unclear. Germline V gene sequence: CDR1 SGHAT, CDR2 FQDESV (reference sequence). Trimming took off 5 bases at V and 2 bases at J, with 9 bases between the two ends. CDR3 length: 13 amino acids.